The clone carrying this TCR beta chain appeared a few times. Its antigen is undetermined. The sample is drawn from a study of T cells in localized non-small cell lung cancer. V lost 2 bases to trimming and J lost 4 bases; unmatched junction nucleotides: 4. This CDR3 has 14 amino acids. The germline CDR1 and CDR2 sequences are GTSNPN and SVGIG (reference sequence). TCRdb's copy holds only in-frame clones and misses some; the assay was immunoSEQ multiplex PCR. The data show 1,200 to 1,500 clones, around 25% seen once. Study outcomes and limitations: Adjacent lung tissue had a median about 60 of the top 100 clones found in the tumor.

This sequence originates from a man aged 18 to 55 with stage II lung adenocarcinoma. This chain joins TRBV30 and TRBJ2-5, with 10 nucleotides matching TRBD2. Sequenced material: normal lung tissue next to the tumor, taken before any cancer treatment. Here the CDR3 reads CAWSWSGGAETQYF. CDR3 DNA sequence: TGTGCCTGGAGTTGGAGCGGGGGGGCAGAGACCCAGTACTTC.